Below are 17 T cell receptor beta chains sequenced from a single sample in a study of CD8+CD57+ T cells in acquired aplastic anemia. TCR beta VDJ and CDR3 profiles were obtained from a genomic DNA template. TCRdb re-called the reads through MiXCR, storing one row per CDR3 protein. The profile shows about 81,000 distinct CDR3 sequences, approximately 45% of them singletons. The source material was sorted CD4+, CD8+, or CD8+CD57+ T cells (not recorded which) from PBMCs. Receptor source: a human donor in good health, serving as a control.

Worth noting for this clonotype: An end of the junction does not agree with germline; a read error may underlie this. The chain is built from TRBV10-2 and TRBJ2-5, with D perhaps TRBD2 (6 bases). The CDR3 runs 14 residues. In germline, CDR1 is WSHSY, CDR2 SAAADI. CDR3 coding DNA: TGTGCCAGCTCACCGGGGCTGCTGGAGGGGACCCAGTACTTC. Encoded protein: CASSPGLLEGTQYF.

A note on this clonotype: A much larger clone differs by one base, so this may be a read error. The chain has TRBV20-1 and TRBJ2-1; weak D call: TRBD2 (5 bases). Trimming left V 6 bases short and J 4 bases short, with 10 bases between. CDR1 is DFQATT, CDR2 SNEGSKA, per germline (reference sequence). There are 12 residues in the CDR3. The CDR3 here is CSAGSVYNEQFF. Here the CDR3 DNA reads TGCAGTGCGGGTAGCGTTTACAATGAGCAGTTCTTC.

The chain is built from TRBV11-2 and TRBJ2-3, with D tentatively TRBD2 (5 bases). V gave up 1 base and J gave up 3 bases, with 8 bases separating them. Germline lookup yields CDR1 SGHAT and CDR2 FQNNGV. CDR3 size: 14 residues. CDR3 in amino acids: CASSLGGETDTQYF. The CDR3 region has the DNA TGTGCCAGCAGCTTAGGTGGGGAGACAGATACGCAGTATTTT.

At least ten counts were recorded for this clonotype. This sequence joins TRBV19 and TRBJ1-1; a possible D gene is TRBD1 (5 bases). Looked up from germline, CDR1 is LNHDA and CDR2 is SQIVND (reference sequence). The CDR3 is made up of 15 amino acids. The ends were cut back, 5 bases at V and 5 bases at J, with 18 bases in the middle. CDR3 sequence (DNA): TGTGCCAGTAGTCACCTCAAAGACGGGGGTACTGAAGCTTTCTTT. Encoded protein: CASSHLKDGGTEAFF.

Only a few counts were recorded for this clonotype. The V call is TRBV12-3 or TRBV12-4, the J call TRBJ2-2, with D unresolved. Trimming removed 6 bases at V and 3 bases at J, with 2 bases between. CDR3 size: 11 residues. CDR3 in DNA: TGTGCCAGCAGGGACACCGGGGAGCTGTTTTTT. Amino acid sequence: CASRDTGELFF.

This clonotype was recorded many times. This chain links TRBV24-1 with TRBJ2-1; TRBD2 is a possible D gene (7 bases). Germline V gene data show CDR1 as KGHDR and CDR2 as SFDVKD. The CDR3 is 16 amino acids. The ends were cut back, 4 bases at V and 5 bases at J, with 17 bases in the middle. The CDR3 DNA reads TGTGCCACCAGTGACCGGGACCGGGGGGCGCACAATGAGCAGTTCTTC. This translates into CATSDRDRGAHNEQFF.

Regarding this clonotype: The junction differs from germline at one of its ends, possibly a read error. The chain employs TRBV20-1 and TRBJ2-1; D may be TRBD2 (6 bases). There are 15 residues in the CDR3. CDR1 DFQATT and CDR2 SNEGSKA come from the germline V gene (reference sequence). The DNA of the CDR3 is TGCTGTGCTAGAGACGCGGGGCTCGACTACAATGGGCAGTTCTTC. Protein: CCARDAGLDYNGQFF.

The chain combines TRBV27 with TRBJ1-1, with TRBD1 identical over 8 bases. V dropped 7 bases and J dropped 2; count of bases not matched to a gene: 9. The length of the CDR3 is 15 residues. In germline, CDR1 is MNHEY, CDR2 SMNVEV (reference sequence). CDR3 residues: CASTQGAPANTEAFF. The CDR3 coding sequence is TGTGCCAGCACCCAGGGGGCCCCGGCCAACACTGAAGCTTTCTTT.

At least ten counts were recorded for this clonotype. The chain combines TRBV15 with TRBJ1-1; TRBD1 matches at 7 bases. This CDR3 has 13 residues. Trimming at V came to 4 bases and at J to 2 bases, leaving 1 base not matched to a gene. The germline V gene has CDR1 LNHNV and CDR2 YYDKDF (reference sequence). CDR3 in DNA: TGTGCCACCAGCAAGGGGGCCAACACTGAAGCTTTCTTT. Protein product: CATSKGANTEAFF. Complete variable domain (other parts from reference TRBV15 and TRBJ1-1): DAMVIQNPRYQVTQFGKPVTLSCSQTLNHNVMYWYQQKSSQAPKLLFHYYDKDFNNEADTPDNFQSRRPNTSFCFLDIRSPGLGDTAMYLCATSKGANTEAFFGQGTRLTVV.

In its sample, this clonotype was seen many times. The chain uses TRBV15 and TRBJ1-1; 8 positions match TRBD1. The CDR3 length is 19 residues. CDR1 and CDR2 (germline): LNHNV, YYDKDF (reference sequence). V was clipped by 8 bases and J by 4 bases; unmatched bases: 24. This CDR3 reads CATFQQGVLDRNSPTEAFF. CDR3 DNA: TGTGCCACCTTCCAACAGGGGGTATTAGATCGAAACTCACCCACTGAAGCTTTCTTT.

The chain couples TRBV24-1 to TRBJ2-3; 7 bases agree with TRBD1. Germline CDR1 KGHDR, CDR2 SFDVKD. J was trimmed by 4 bases and V by 2 bases; bases with no gene match: 5. This CDR3 comprises 15 residues. The CDR3 DNA follows: TGTGCCACCAGTGATTCACAGGGGAGCCCAGATACGCAGTATTTT. Its translation is CATSDSQGSPDTQYF.

This clonotype was picked up many times. CDR3 bases: TGTGCCAGCAGTGGGACTAGCGGGGCCACAGATACGCAGTATTTT. Translated: CASSGTSGATDTQYF. The gene calls are TRBV6-1 and TRBJ2-3; 12 bases align to TRBD2. The CDR3 length is 15 residues. Trimming at V came to 4 bases and at J to 2 bases, leaving 1 base not matched to a gene. Germline V lookup: CDR1 MNHNS, CDR2 SASEGT.

This sequence joins TRBV20-1 and TRBJ2-5; unclear D gene. V lost 7 bases to trimming and J lost 5 bases, with 14 bases between them. The V gene's germline CDR1 is DFQATT and CDR2 SNEGSKA (reference sequence). The CDR3 length is 12 residues. CDR3 sequence: CSVGEAAETQYF. In nucleotides, the CDR3 is TGCAGTGTCGGCGAGGCTGCCGAGACCCAGTACTTC.

The chain couples TRBV19 to TRBJ1-1; D perhaps matches TRBD1 (5 bases). With 5 bases removed from V and 4 bases from J, the gap between germline ends came to 14 bases. This CDR3 region has 14 residues. The germline V gene has CDR1 LNHDA and CDR2 SQIVND (reference sequence). CDR3 bases: TGTGCCAGTAGTCAATGGCAGGGTCTCACTGAAGCTTTCTTT. Amino acids: CASSQWQGLTEAFF.

This clonotype showed up many times. The chain carries TRBV20-1 and TRBJ1-1; 12 positions match TRBD1. V shed 3 bases and J 6 bases; nucleotides not matched to a gene: 8. Germline V gene sequence: CDR1 DFQATT, CDR2 SNEGSKA (reference sequence). The CDR3 consists of 15 residues. In DNA, the CDR3 is TGCAGTGCTAGGTTGAGGGACAGGGGGCCGGCTGAAGCTTTCTTT. Its protein is CSARLRDRGPAEAFF.

This sequence joins TRBV12-3 or TRBV12-4 and TRBJ2-3; D is ambiguous. Deletions cut 3 bases from V and 5 bases from J, with 6 bases between. The CDR3 contains 12 residues. CDR3 loop: CASSFRVDTQYF. The CDR3 region has the DNA TGTGCCAGCAGTTTCCGGGTAGATACGCAGTATTTT.

The rearrangement uses TRBV7-9 and TRBJ2-7; D is unresolved. The CDR3 runs to 12 residues. V lost 0 bases to trimming and J lost 3 bases, with 3 bases between them. Germline-derived CDR1 and CDR2 are SEHNR and FQNEAQ (reference sequence). The CDR3 region has the DNA TGTGCCAGCAGCTTAGCCTTCTACGAGCAGTACTTC. The encoded protein is CASSLAFYEQYF.